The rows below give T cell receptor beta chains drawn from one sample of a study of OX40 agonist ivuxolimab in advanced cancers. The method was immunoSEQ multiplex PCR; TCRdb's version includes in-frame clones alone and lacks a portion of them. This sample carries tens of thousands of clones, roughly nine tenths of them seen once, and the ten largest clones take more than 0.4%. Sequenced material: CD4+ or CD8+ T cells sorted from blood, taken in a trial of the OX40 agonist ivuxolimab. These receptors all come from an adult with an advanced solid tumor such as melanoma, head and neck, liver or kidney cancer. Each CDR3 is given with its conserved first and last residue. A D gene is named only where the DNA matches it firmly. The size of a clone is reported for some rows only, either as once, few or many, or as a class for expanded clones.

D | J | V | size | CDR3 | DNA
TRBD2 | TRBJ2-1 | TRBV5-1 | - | CASSSGTSGNEQFF | TGCGCCAGCAGCTCAGGGACTAGCGGAAATGAGCAGTTCTTC
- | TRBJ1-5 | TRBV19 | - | CASSIPYSNQPQHF | TGTGCCAGTAGTATACCCTATAGCAATCAGCCCCAGCATTTT
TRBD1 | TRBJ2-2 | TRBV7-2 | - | CASSYQGAGYGELFF | TGTGCCAGCAGCTACCAGGGGGCGGGTTACGGGGAGCTGTTTTTT
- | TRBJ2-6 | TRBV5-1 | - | CASSLGESGANVLTF | TGCGCCAGCAGCTTGGGCGAATCTGGGGCAAACGTCCTGACTTTC
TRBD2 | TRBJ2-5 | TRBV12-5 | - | CASASGAGVPYQETQYF | TGTGCTAGTGCATCAGGAGCGGGAGTTCCCTACCAAGAGACCCAGTACTTC
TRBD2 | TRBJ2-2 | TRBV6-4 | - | CASKAGGETGELFF | TGTGCCAGCAAAGCGGGAGGGGAGACCGGGGAGCTGTTTTTT
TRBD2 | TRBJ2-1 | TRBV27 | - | CASSSLQPGLAGQTYNEQFF | TGTGCCAGCAGTTCCCTCCAACCTGGACTAGCGGGGCAGACCTACAATGAGCAGTTCTTC
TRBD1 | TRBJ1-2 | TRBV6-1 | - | CASSEKGTGIYYGYTF | TGTGCCAGCAGTGAAAAGGGGACAGGGATTTACTATGGCTACACCTTC
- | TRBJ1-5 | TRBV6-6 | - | CASSDSMFNQPQHF | TGTGCCAGCAGTGATTCAATGTTCAATCAGCCCCAGCATTTT
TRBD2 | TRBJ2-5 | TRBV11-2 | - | CASSLEPAGGKETQYF | TGTGCCAGCAGCTTAGAACCAGCGGGAGGGAAAGAGACCCAGTACTTC
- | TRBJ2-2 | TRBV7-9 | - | CASRLTDINTGELFF | TGTGCCAGCAGACTCACCGACATTAACACCGGGGAGCTGTTTTTT
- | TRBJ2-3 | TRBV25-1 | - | CASSKLAGPTDTQYF | TGTGCCAGCAGCAAACTGGCGGGCCCCACAGATACGCAGTATTTT
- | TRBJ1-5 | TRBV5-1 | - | CASSPQPVDSNQPQHF | TGCGCCAGCAGCCCCCAACCAGTTGATAGCAATCAGCCCCAGCATTTT
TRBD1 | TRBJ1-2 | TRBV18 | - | CASSPGTGGLSGYTF | TGTGCCAGCTCACCAGGGACAGGGGGCTTAAGTGGCTACACCTTC
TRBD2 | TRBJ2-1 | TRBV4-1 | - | CASSQDFAGGPGQFF | TGCGCCAGCAGCCAAGACTTCGCGGGAGGGCCGGGTCAGTTCTTC
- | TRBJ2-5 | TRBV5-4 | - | CASSLAGSGVSETQYF | TGTGCCAGCAGCTTGGCCGGATCCGGGGTTTCAGAGACCCAGTACTTC
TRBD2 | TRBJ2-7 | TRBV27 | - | CASRRTSGSGYEQYF | TGTGCCAGCAGGCGCACTAGCGGGAGTGGCTACGAGCAGTACTTC
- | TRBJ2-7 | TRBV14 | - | CASSRGRFFYEQYF | TGTGCCAGCAGCCGGGGGCGGTTCTTCTACGAGCAGTACTTC
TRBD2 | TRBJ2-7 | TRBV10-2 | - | CASSHTSGTFSYEQYF | TGCGCCAGCAGCCACACCAGCGGGACCTTCTCCTACGAGCAGTACTTC
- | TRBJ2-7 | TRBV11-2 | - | CASIRGGYEQYF | TGTGCCAGCATCAGGGGGGGATACGAGCAGTACTTC
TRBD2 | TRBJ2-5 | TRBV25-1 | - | CASSRTSGRQETQYF | TGTGCCAGCAGTAGGACTAGCGGGCGCCAAGAGACCCAGTACTTC
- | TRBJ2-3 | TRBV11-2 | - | CASSFSRDRPYDTQYF | TGTGCCAGCAGCTTCTCTAGAGACCGGCCGTACGATACGCAGTATTTT
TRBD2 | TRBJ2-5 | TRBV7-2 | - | CASSLGAGVKTQYF | TGTGCCAGCAGCTTAGGGGCGGGGGTGAAGACCCAGTACTTC
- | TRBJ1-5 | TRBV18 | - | CASSPGSGNQPQHF | TGTGCCAGCTCACCAGGGAGTGGAAATCAGCCCCAGCATTTT
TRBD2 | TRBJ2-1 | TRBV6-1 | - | CASSELLAGDPYNEQFF | TGTGCCAGCAGTGAACTGCTTGCGGGAGACCCCTACAATGAGCAGTTCTTC
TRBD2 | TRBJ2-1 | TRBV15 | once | CATSRDSRTSGSSSYNEQFF | TGTGCCACCAGCAGAGATTCCCGGACTAGCGGGAGTTCCTCCTACAATGAGCAGTTCTTC
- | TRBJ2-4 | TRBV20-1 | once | CSSGSKNIQYF | TGCAGCTCAGGGTCCAAAAACATTCAGTACTTC
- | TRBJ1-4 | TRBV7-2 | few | CASSLVSSTNEKLFF | TGTGCCAGCAGCTTAGTCAGTTCAACTAATGAAAAACTGTTTTTT
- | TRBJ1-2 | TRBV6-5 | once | CASRPQGGDYGYTF | TGTGCCAGCAGGCCGCAGGGCGGGGACTATGGCTACACCTTC
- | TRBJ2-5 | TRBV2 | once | CASRVVGEETQYF | TGTGCCAGCAGAGTGGTTGGGGAAGAGACCCAGTACTTC
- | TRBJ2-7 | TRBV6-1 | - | CASSSPGPGTYEQYF | TGTGCCAGCAGCAGCCCGGGACCCGGGACATACGAGCAGTACTTC
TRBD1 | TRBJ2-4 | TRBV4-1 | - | CASSLQTGTGFIQYF | TGCGCCAGCAGCCTTCAAACCGGGACAGGGTTTATTCAGTACTTC
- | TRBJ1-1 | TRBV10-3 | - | CAISRKENTEAFF | TGTGCCATCAGTCGGAAGGAGAACACTGAAGCTTTCTTT
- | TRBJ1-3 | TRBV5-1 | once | CASSWRGDAAIGNTIYF | TGCGCCAGCAGCTGGAGAGGGGATGCGGCGATCGGAAACACCATATATTTT
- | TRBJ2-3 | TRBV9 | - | CASSVGTSGATQYF | TGTGCCAGCAGCGTTGGGACTTCTGGGGCTACGCAGTATTTT
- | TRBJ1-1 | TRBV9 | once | CASSPRVGGVGTEAFF | TGTGCCAGCAGCCCGCGGGTAGGGGGAGTAGGCACTGAAGCTTTCTTT
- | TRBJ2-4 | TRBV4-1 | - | CASSQEIQVELQYF | TGCGCCAGCAGCCAAGAGATACAGGTAGAATTGCAGTACTTC
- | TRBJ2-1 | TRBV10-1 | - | CASSGGISYNEQFF | TGCGCCAGCAGTGGGGGGATTTCCTACAATGAGCAGTTCTTC
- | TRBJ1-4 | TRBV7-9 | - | CASSPATGLGEKLFF | TGTGCCAGCAGCCCCGCAACAGGTTTAGGCGAAAAACTGTTTTTT
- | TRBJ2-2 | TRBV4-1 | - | CASSQAVGNPGTGELFF | TGCGCCAGCAGCCAGGCGGTAGGGAACCCTGGGACCGGGGAGCTGTTTTTT
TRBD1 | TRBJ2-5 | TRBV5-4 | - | CASSLSDRGYQETQYF | TGTGCCAGCAGCTTGTCGGACAGGGGTTACCAAGAGACCCAGTACTTC
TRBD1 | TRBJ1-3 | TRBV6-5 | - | CASRNRGLGNTIYF | TGTGCCAGCAGAAACAGGGGGCTAGGAAACACCATATATTTT
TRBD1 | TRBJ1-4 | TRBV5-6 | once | CASSLLRDSFRNEKLFF | TGTGCCAGCAGCTTGCTCCGGGACAGTTTTCGCAATGAAAAACTGTTTTTT
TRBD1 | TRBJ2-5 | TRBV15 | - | CATSRTSRTGHRETQYF | TGTGCCACCAGCAGAACTTCAAGGACAGGGCATAGGGAGACCCAGTACTTC
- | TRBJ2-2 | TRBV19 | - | CASSRGAPVGELFF | TGTGCCAGTAGTCGAGGAGCCCCCGTTGGGGAGCTGTTTTTT
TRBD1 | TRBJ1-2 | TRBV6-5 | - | CASTMMTGVAHGYTF | TGTGCCAGCACCATGATGACAGGGGTGGCCCATGGCTACACCTTC
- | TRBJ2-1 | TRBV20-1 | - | CSASSPNEQFF | TGCAGTGCTAGCTCCCCCAATGAGCAGTTCTTC
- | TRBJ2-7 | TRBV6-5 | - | CASSYAGALVDEQYF | TGTGCCAGCAGTTACGCAGGGGCGCTTGTCGACGAGCAGTACTTC
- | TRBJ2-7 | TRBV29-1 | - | CSATRDMTLSEQYF | TGCAGCGCGACACGGGACATGACCCTCTCAGAGCAGTACTTC
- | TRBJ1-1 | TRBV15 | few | CATSRGRQGTEAFF | TGTGCCACCAGCAGAGGTCGGCAGGGGACTGAAGCTTTCTTT
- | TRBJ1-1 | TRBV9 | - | CASSTGNMNTEAFF | TGTGCCAGCAGCACAGGAAACATGAACACTGAAGCTTTCTTT
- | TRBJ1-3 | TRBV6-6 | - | CASSYSISSGNTIYF | TGTGCCAGCAGTTACTCGATTTCGTCTGGAAACACCATATATTTT
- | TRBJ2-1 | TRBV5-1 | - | CASRFGLAVSSYNEQFF | TGCGCCAGCAGGTTCGGGTTAGCGGTAAGCTCCTACAATGAGCAGTTCTTC
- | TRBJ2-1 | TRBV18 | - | CASSAAGQQYNEQFF | TGTGCCAGCTCTGCCGCGGGACAGCAATACAATGAGCAGTTCTTC
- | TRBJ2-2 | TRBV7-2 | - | CASSLVWTDTGELFF | TGTGCCAGCAGCTTAGTATGGACGGACACCGGGGAGCTGTTTTTT
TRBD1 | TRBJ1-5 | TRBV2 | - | CASRGDRRSNQPQHF | TGTGCCAGCAGGGGGGACAGGAGAAGCAATCAGCCCCAGCATTTT
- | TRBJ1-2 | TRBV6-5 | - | CASSYSQGYGYTF | TGTGCCAGCAGTTACTCACAGGGCTATGGCTACACCTTC
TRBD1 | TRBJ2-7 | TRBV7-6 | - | CASSSPGTGGNEQYF | TGTGCCAGCAGCTCGCCCGGGACAGGGGGAAACGAGCAGTACTTC